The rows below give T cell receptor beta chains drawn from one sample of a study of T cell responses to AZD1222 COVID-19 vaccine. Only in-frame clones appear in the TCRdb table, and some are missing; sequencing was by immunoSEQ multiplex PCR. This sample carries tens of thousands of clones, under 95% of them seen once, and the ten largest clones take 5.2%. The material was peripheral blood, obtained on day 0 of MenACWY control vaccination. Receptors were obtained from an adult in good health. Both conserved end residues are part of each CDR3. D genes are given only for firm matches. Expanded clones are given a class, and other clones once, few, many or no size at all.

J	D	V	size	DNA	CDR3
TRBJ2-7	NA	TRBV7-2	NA	TGTGCCAGCAGCTCTCAGACTGGGACTGGCGAGCAGTACTTC	CASSSQTGTGEQYF
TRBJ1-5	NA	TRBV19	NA	TGTGCCAGTAGCCTTACCCCAGGGGGCAATCAGCCCCAGCATTTT	CASSLTPGGNQPQHF
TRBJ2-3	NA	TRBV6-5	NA	TGTGCCAGCAGTTACGACCACACAGATACGCAGTATTTT	CASSYDHTDTQYF
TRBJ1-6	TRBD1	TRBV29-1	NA	TGCAGCGTCCGGACAGGGCAGAATAATTCACCCCTCCACTTT	CSVRTGQNNSPLHF
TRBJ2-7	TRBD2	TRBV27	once	TGTGCCAGCAGTTTATGGGGGACTATACCTTACGAGCAGTACTTC	CASSLWGTIPYEQYF
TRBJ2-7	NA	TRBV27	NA	TGTGCCAGCAGCGACGGGACCTACGAGCAGTACTTC	CASSDGTYEQYF
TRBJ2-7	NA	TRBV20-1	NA	TGCAGTGCGGAACTCAAGAACGAGCAGTACTTC	CSAELKNEQYF
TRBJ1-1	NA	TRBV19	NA	TGTGCCAGTACCCCTGGGGGATTTAACACTGAAGCTTTCTTT	CASTPGGFNTEAFF
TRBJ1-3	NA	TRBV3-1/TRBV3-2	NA	TGTGCCAGCAGCCAAGTGGGTGGACCCAAGGGAAACACCATATATTTT	CASSQVGGPKGNTIYF
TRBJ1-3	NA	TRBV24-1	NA	TGTGCCACCAGTGATTCGAAAGGGGCTGGAAACACCATATATTTT	CATSDSKGAGNTIYF
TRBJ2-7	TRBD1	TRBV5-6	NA	TGTGCCAGCAGCAAACGGACAGGGCTTCTATACGAGCAGTACTTC	CASSKRTGLLYEQYF
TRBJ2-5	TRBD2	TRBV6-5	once	TGTGCCAGCAGTTACGGGCGGGGGGGCGGCGAGACCCAGTACTTC	CASSYGRGGGETQYF
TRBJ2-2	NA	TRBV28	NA	TGTGCCAGCAGCACGGCCGGGGGGAACACCGGGGAGCTGTTTTTT	CASSTAGGNTGELFF
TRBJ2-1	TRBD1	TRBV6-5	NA	TGTGCCAGCAGTTATTCGGACAGGGGCGAGTGGTTCTTC	CASSYSDRGEWFF
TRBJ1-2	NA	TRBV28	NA	TGTGCCAGCAGTGACTCGGGGTTGTATGGCTACACCTTC	CASSDSGLYGYTF
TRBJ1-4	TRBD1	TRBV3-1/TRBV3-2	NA	TGTGCCAGCAGCAGCCGGGACAGGAATGAAAAACTGTTTTTT	CASSSRDRNEKLFF
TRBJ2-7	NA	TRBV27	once	TGTGCCAGCAGTTCCGCCCGGGACGGGTTTTACGAGCAGTACTTC	CASSSARDGFYEQYF
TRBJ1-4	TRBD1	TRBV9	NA	TGTGCCAGCAGCGTCGGACAGGCAACTAATGAAAAACTGTTTTTT	CASSVGQATNEKLFF
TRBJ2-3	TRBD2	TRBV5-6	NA	TGTGCCAGCAGCTTGCGTCTAGCGGGACCAGATACGCAGTATTTT	CASSLRLAGPDTQYF
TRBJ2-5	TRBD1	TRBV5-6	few	TGTGCCAGCAGCTTGGCCGGGACAGGGGAAGAGACCCAGTACTTC	CASSLAGTGEETQYF
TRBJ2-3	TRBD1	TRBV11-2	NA	TGTGCCAGCAGCTTTGGACAGGGCCCAGATACGCAGTATTTT	CASSFGQGPDTQYF
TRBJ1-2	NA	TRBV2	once	TGTGCCAGCAGTGAAAAACTGCAGAATATCGGCTACACCTTC	CASSEKLQNIGYTF
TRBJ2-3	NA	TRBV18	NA	TGTGCCAGCTCACCCCGACAGGAATCAGATACGCAGTATTTT	CASSPRQESDTQYF
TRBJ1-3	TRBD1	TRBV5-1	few	TGCGCCAGCAGCTTGCAGGGGGCAGCAGGAAACACCATATATTTT	CASSLQGAAGNTIYF
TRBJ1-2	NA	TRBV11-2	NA	TGTGCCAGCAGCCTTATGACAGCTAACTATGGCTACACCTTC	CASSLMTANYGYTF
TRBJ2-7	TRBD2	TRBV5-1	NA	TGCGCCAGCAGACCGGGACTAGCGGGGGGACTATACGAGCAGTACTTC	CASRPGLAGGLYEQYF
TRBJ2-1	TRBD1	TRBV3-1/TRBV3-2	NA	TGTGCCAGCAGCCCAGATCCGGGACAGGGGAGGAATGAGCAGTTCTTC	CASSPDPGQGRNEQFF
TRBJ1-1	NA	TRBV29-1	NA	TGCAGCGTTGATTCGGGTCTTAGGAACACTGAAGCTTTCTTT	CSVDSGLRNTEAFF
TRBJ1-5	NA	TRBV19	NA	TGTGCCAGTACGGGCCAGATGAATAGCAATCAGCCCCAGCATTTT	CASTGQMNSNQPQHF
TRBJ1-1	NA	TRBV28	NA	TGTGCCAGCAGTCCCCCTGGTGGAATTAAAGCTTTCTTT	CASSPPGGIKAFF
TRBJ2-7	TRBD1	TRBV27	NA	TGTGCCAGCAGTATACCCGGGACAGGAGTCTACGAGCAGTACTTC	CASSIPGTGVYEQYF
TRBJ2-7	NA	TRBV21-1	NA	TGTGCCAGCAGCAAAGGGGGGGCAGGCGAGCAGTACTTC	CASSKGGAGEQYF
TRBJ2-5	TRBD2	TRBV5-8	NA	TGTGCCAGCAGCAATGAAGCGGGGAACCAAGAGACCCAGTACTTC	CASSNEAGNQETQYF
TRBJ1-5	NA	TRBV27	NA	TGTGCCAGCAGTTTAACCCCTGGGGGAGATCAGCCCCAGCATTTT	CASSLTPGGDQPQHF
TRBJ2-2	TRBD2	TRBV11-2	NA	TGTGCCAGCAGCTTCTTGGGACTAGGGGACACCGGGGAGCTGTTTTTT	CASSFLGLGDTGELFF
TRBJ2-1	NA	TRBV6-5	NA	TGTGCCAGCAGTTCCACCGTCAGGGTCAGCCCGTTCTTC	CASSSTVRVSPFF
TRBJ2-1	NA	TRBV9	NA	TGTGCCAGCAGCGTAAGGGCCCACAATGAGCAGTTCTTC	CASSVRAHNEQFF
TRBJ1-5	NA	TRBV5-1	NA	TGCGCCAGCAGCTGGGGCTGCCAGCATTTT	CASSWGCQHF
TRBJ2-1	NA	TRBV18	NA	TGTGCCAGCTCACCCTCGGACAGGACGGGGGGCAATGAGCAGTTCTTC	CASSPSDRTGGNEQFF
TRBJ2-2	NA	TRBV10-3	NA	TGTGCCATCAGCCCGGTCTTGACCGGGGAGCTGTTTTTT	CAISPVLTGELFF
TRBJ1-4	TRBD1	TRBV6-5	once	TGTGCCAGCACCCCAAGGGGGACAGGGGGCGAAAAACTGTTTTTT	CASTPRGTGGEKLFF
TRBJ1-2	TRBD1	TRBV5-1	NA	TGCGCCAGCAGCTCGGGACAGGACTATGGCTACACCTTC	CASSSGQDYGYTF
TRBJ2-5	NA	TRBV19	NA	TGTGCCAGTAGTATGTTCATCCAAGAGACCCAGTACTTC	CASSMFIQETQYF
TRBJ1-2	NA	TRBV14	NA	TGTGCCAGCAGCCAAACCCTCGGGCAGGGTGGCCCTAACTATGGCTACACCTTC	CASSQTLGQGGPNYGYTF
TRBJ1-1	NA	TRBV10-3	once	TGTGCCGTCGGAGGGGAGATGAACACTGAAGCTTTCTTT	CAVGGEMNTEAFF
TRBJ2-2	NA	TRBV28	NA	TGTGCCAGCAGTTTAGTGGGGGCCAGCTCGAATACCGGGGAGCTGTTTTTT	CASSLVGASSNTGELFF
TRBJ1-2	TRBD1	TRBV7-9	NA	TGTGCCAGCAGCTTAGCGGGACAGGATCAAGGCTACACCTTC	CASSLAGQDQGYTF
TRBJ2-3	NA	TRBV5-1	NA	TGCGCCAGCAGCTTGACCAGGAGGGACCCAGATACGCAGTATTTT	CASSLTRRDPDTQYF
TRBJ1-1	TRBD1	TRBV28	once	TGTGCCAGCAGTTTATGGGACAGGGGGAACACTGAAGCTTTCTTT	CASSLWDRGNTEAFF
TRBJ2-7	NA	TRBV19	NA	TGTGCCAGTAGTCCGGGGCAGGGGTTGATGCAGTACTTC	CASSPGQGLMQYF
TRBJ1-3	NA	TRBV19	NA	TGTGCCGCTTCCCCCCGGACCCAACGAAACACCATATATTTT	CAASPRTQRNTIYF